One sample yielded the 29 T cell receptor beta chains listed below, sequenced in a study of CD8 T cells in ankylosing spondylitis. MiXCR, run by TCRdb on the 5' RACE reads, gives a single entry per CDR3 protein. Here the sample spans 300,000 to 400,000 distinct CDR3 sequences, 11% being singletons. The sequenced material came from blood, either unsorted or a sorted T cell fraction (not recorded which). These receptors all stem from a female donor with ankylosing spondylitis or in good health (not recorded which).

The rearrangement links TRBV12-3 or TRBV12-4 to TRBJ1-1, with a tentative D call TRBD1 (5 bases). This CDR3 is 13 amino acids long. The V end lost 2 bases, the J end lost 4 bases, and 8 bases lay between the germline ends. The DNA for the CDR3 is TGTGCCAGCAGTTTATGGGGGAGCACTGAAGCTTTCTTT. It translates to CASSLWGSTEAFF.

The chain combines TRBV20-1 with TRBJ2-7, with D uncertain. CDR1 is DFQATT and CDR2 is SNEGSKA in the germline V gene (reference sequence). The CDR3 is made up of 14 amino acids. Trimming pared 3 bases from V and 4 bases from J, leaving 16 bases between. CDR3 residues: CSASSRVSIYEQYF. Written as DNA, the CDR3 is TGCAGTGCTAGTAGCCGCGTATCTATATACGAGCAGTACTTC.

V gene TRBV29-1 combines with J gene TRBJ2-3, with 11 bases matching TRBD1. Per germline, CDR1 SQVTM and CDR2 ANQGSEA. V shed 6 bases and J 11 bases; nucleotides not matched to a gene: 10. This CDR3 spans 13 amino acids. In nucleotides, the CDR3 is TGCAGCGTCGGACAGGGGGCGGGAGTAATGCAGTATTTT. Translated: CSVGQGAGVMQYF.

This clonotype was seen a few times. This sequence joins TRBV7-8 and TRBJ2-7; D might be TRBD1 or TRBD2, each matching 5 bases. CDR1 is SGHVS and CDR2 is FQNEAQ in the germline V gene. This CDR3 is 13 amino acids long. V lost 5 bases to trimming and J lost 11 bases, with 19 bases between them. In nucleotides, the CDR3 is TGTGCCAGCAGCACAGAGGGGCTGCGGACGAAGTACTTC. As protein: CASSTEGLRTKYF. Full variable domain (outside the CDR3, taken from reference TRBV7-8 and TRBJ2-7): GAGVSQSPRYKVAKRGQDVALRCDPISGHVSLFWYQQALGQGPEFLTYFQNEAQLDKSGLPSDRFFAERPEGSVSTLKIQRTQQEDSAVYLCASSTEGLRTKYFGPGTRLTVT.

This clonotype came up a few times. V is TRBV4-2 and J is TRBJ2-5; D possibly matches TRBD1 or TRBD2 (5 bases each). The CDR3 sequence is 13 residues long. Between the trimmed V and J ends, which lost 2 bases and 5 bases, there was a span of 9 bases. Germline CDR1 is LGHNA and CDR2 is YNFKEQ. Here the CDR3 reads CASSQRGRETQYF. For the CDR3, the DNA is TGTGCCAGCAGCCAAAGGGGACGGGAGACCCAGTACTTC.

In DNA form, the CDR3 reads TGTGCCAGCAGTCTTACAGGGGGCGCGAATCAGCCCCAGCATTTT. This codes for CASSLTGGANQPQHF. V and J are TRBV7-9 and TRBJ1-5, with 9 positions matching TRBD1. CDR3 length equals 15 residues. The V gene end was trimmed by 6 bases and the J gene end by 4 bases; junction bases not matched to a gene: 7. Germline CDR1 is SEHNR and CDR2 is FQNEAQ (reference sequence). The variable domain in full, with the rest retrieved from reference TRBV7-9 and TRBJ1-5, is DTGVSQNPRHKITKRGQNVTFRCDPISEHNRLYWYRQTLGQGPEFLTYFQNEAQLEKSRLLSDRFSAERPKGSFSTLEIQRTEQGDSAMYLCASSLTGGANQPQHFGDGTRLSIL.

This clonotype has at least ten counts. The V and J genes are TRBV20-1 and TRBJ2-7; D gene ambiguous. V dropped 5 bases and J dropped 0 bases, with 14 bases sitting between them. There are 14 residues in the CDR3. In germline, CDR1 is DFQATT, CDR2 SNEGSKA (reference sequence). The CDR3 sequence: CSALGPRSSYEQYF. The CDR3 DNA sequence: TGCAGTGCTTTAGGCCCGAGATCCTCCTACGAGCAGTACTTC.

This sequence joins TRBV6-5 and TRBJ2-6; no clear D. Trimming cost V 5 bases and J 1 base, with 12 bases left between them. Germline-derived CDR1 and CDR2 are MNHEY and SVGAGI. This CDR3 comprises 16 residues. In DNA form, the CDR3 reads TGTGCCAGCAGTCCCTCGTCCGGATCTGGGGCCAACGTCCTGACTTTC. Translating gives CASSPSSGSGANVLTF.

This clonotype was seen ten or more times. The chain uses TRBV5-1 and TRBJ2-3; D not certain. The CDR3 is 16 amino acids. The ends were cut back, 0 bases at V and 1 base at J, with 12 bases in the middle. The germline V gene encodes CDR1 SGHRS and CDR2 YFSETQ. CDR3 in DNA: TGCGCCAGCAGCTTGGAACCGGGTCTGGGCACAGATACGCAGTATTTT. As protein: CASSLEPGLGTDTQYF.

This clonotype was counted a few times. This chain uses TRBV7-8 with TRBJ2-2, with D perhaps being TRBD1 or TRBD2 (6 bases each). This CDR3 has 18 residues. Germline assignment: CDR1 SGHVS and CDR2 FQNEAQ. V was pared by 5 bases and J by 2 bases, with 21 bases between. The CDR3 loop reads CASSLEGGLRSNTGELFF. In nucleotides, the CDR3 is TGTGCCAGCAGCCTCGAGGGGGGATTAAGATCAAACACCGGGGAGCTGTTTTTT. The whole variable domain, filled in from reference TRBV7-8 and TRBJ2-2, reads GAGVSQSPRYKVAKRGQDVALRCDPISGHVSLFWYQQALGQGPEFLTYFQNEAQLDKSGLPSDRFFAERPEGSVSTLKIQRTQQEDSAVYLCASSLEGGLRSNTGELFFGEGSRLTVL.

There are a few counts of this clonotype. The V call is TRBV7-8, the J call TRBJ2-2; D is undetermined. Trimming took 2 bases from V and 0 from J, leaving 10 bases between them. This CDR3 spans 16 amino acids. Germline V gives CDR1 SGHVS, CDR2 FQNEAQ. This CDR3 is CASSLRSNPNTGELFF. The DNA for the CDR3 is TGTGCCAGCAGCTTAAGGTCAAACCCGAACACCGGGGAGCTGTTTTTT.

This clonotype was seen ten or more times. V gene TRBV6-2 or TRBV6-3 combines with J gene TRBJ2-3; D unresolved. Germline loops: CDR1 MNHEY, CDR2 SVGEGT. This CDR3 contains 13 residues. V lost 6 bases to trimming and J lost 2 bases, with 9 bases between them. This CDR3 reads CASSRSDTDTQYF. As DNA, the CDR3 is TGTGCCAGCAGCCGCTCGGACACAGATACGCAGTATTTT.

This clonotype was counted at least ten times. V and J are TRBV29-1 and TRBJ1-1; 9 positions agree with TRBD1. The CDR3 consists of 13 residues. Germline CDR1 is SQVTM and CDR2 is ANQGSEA. V gave up 6 bases and J gave up 4 bases; unmatched junction bases: 6. CDR3 nucleotide sequence: TGCAGCGTACAGGGACAGGGAGTCACTGAAGCTTTCTTT. Its protein is CSVQGQGVTEAFF.

This clonotype was detected ten times or more. The chain is built from TRBV27 and TRBJ1-5; the D gene is possibly TRBD1 (5 bases). Looked up from germline, CDR1 is MNHEY and CDR2 is SMNVEV (reference sequence). This CDR3 is built from 15 residues. The V end lost 3 bases, the J end lost 1 base, and 10 bases lay between the germline ends. In nucleotides, the CDR3 is TGTGCCAGCAGTTTCTTTCAGGGAAGCAATCAGCCCCAGCATTTT. Translating gives CASSFFQGSNQPQHF.

This clonotype has ten or more counts. The chain uses TRBV28 and TRBJ2-5; 7 bases line up with TRBD1. Looked up from germline, CDR1 is MDHEN and CDR2 is SYDVKM. This CDR3 has 14 amino acids. Germline trimming cut 5 bases from V and 4 bases from J; bases unmatched to any gene: 7. This CDR3 reads CASSPPGQSETQYF. Here the CDR3 DNA reads TGTGCCAGCAGTCCGCCGGGACAGTCAGAGACCCAGTACTTC. Full variable domain (remainder filled in from reference TRBV28 and TRBJ2-5): DVKVTQSSRYLVKRTGEKVFLECVQDMDHENMFWYRQDPGLGLRLIYFSYDVKMKEKGDIPEGYSVSREKKERFSLILESASTNQTSMYLCASSPPGQSETQYFGPGTRLLVL.

This clonotype occurred many times. This chain connects TRBV20-1 to TRBJ2-1; D possibly corresponds to TRBD2 (5 bases). CDR3 length: 16 residues. With 6 bases removed from V and 0 bases from J, the gap between germline ends came to 18 bases. Germline CDR1 is DFQATT and CDR2 is SNEGSKA (reference sequence). CDR3 loop: CSARGLEWSSYNEQFF. Written as DNA, the CDR3 is TGCAGTGCCCGTGGACTGGAATGGAGCTCCTACAATGAGCAGTTCTTC.

This sequence joins TRBV4-1 and TRBJ2-7; 7 nucleotides align to TRBD2. CDR3 length: 14 amino acids. Germline CDR1 reads MGHRA; CDR2 reads YSYEKL. Germline trimming cut 1 base from V and 5 bases from J; bases unmatched to any gene: 5. CDR3 bases: TGCGCCAGCAGCCAAGCGTTCGGGGGGAACGAGCAGTACTTC. This translates into CASSQAFGGNEQYF.

This clonotype turned up a few times. The rearrangement links TRBV18 to TRBJ2-7; 9 bases agree with TRBD1. CDR3 length equals 16 residues. The V and J ends lost 0 bases and 2 bases, in that order; junction bases with no gene match: 5. Germline lookup yields CDR1 KGHSH and CDR2 LQKENI. CDR3 in amino acids: CASSPPGTGYPYEQYF. The CDR3 region has the DNA TGTGCCAGCTCACCACCGGGGACAGGGTATCCCTACGAGCAGTACTTC.

This clonotype was counted a few times. The V gene is TRBV5-1, the J gene TRBJ2-1, with 9 bases that match TRBD1. The germline V gene encodes CDR1 SGHRS and CDR2 YFSETQ. The CDR3 is made up of 14 amino acids. J lost 8 bases, V lost 4 bases, and 7 bases had no gene match. CDR3 residues: CASSIQGASYEQFF. CDR3 nucleotides: TGCGCCAGCAGCATACAGGGGGCGTCCTATGAGCAGTTCTTC.

This clonotype was counted many times. This rearrangement joins TRBV20-1 to TRBJ2-1; 11 positions match TRBD2. V lost 3 bases and J lost 7; bases outside the gene matches: 8. CDR1 and CDR2 from the germline V gene are DFQATT and SNEGSKA (reference sequence). The CDR3 has 15 amino acids. CDR3 sequence (DNA): TGCAGTGCTAGCGTAGCGGGGGGGCTATTGAATGAGCAGTTCTTC. This gives the protein CSASVAGGLLNEQFF.

This clonotype has at least ten counts. The rearrangement uses TRBV5-1 and TRBJ2-6; 7 nucleotides line up with TRBD2. With 6 bases clipped from V and 1 base from J, the junction kept 7 bases outside the gene matches. This CDR3 has 16 amino acids. CDR1 and CDR2 from the germline V gene are SGHRS and YFSETQ. The CDR3 sequence: CASTLQAGSGANVLTF. Written as DNA, the CDR3 is TGCGCCAGCACACTTCAAGCGGGGTCTGGGGCCAACGTCCTGACTTTC.

A few counts support this clonotype. The V and J genes are TRBV7-7 and TRBJ2-2, with D possibly TRBD2 on 5 matching bases. The CDR3 length is 17 residues. Germline V gene lookup returns CDR1 SSHAT and CDR2 FNYEAQ (reference sequence). Trimming removed 1 base at V and 2 bases at J, with 14 bases between. The CDR3 sequence: CASSLDWRAVNTGELFF. The CDR3, as DNA: TGTGCCAGCAGCTTAGATTGGAGAGCGGTAAACACCGGGGAGCTGTTTTTT.

This clonotype has a handful of counts. This rearrangement joins TRBV5-1 to TRBJ2-3; 14 bases fit TRBD2. Trimming cost V 3 bases and J 4 bases; bases outside gene matches: 10. CDR3 length equals 18 residues. Germline lookup yields CDR1 SGHRS and CDR2 YFSETQ. The CDR3: CASSSTGTSGSFADTQYF. The CDR3 DNA reads TGCGCCAGCAGCTCGACCGGGACTAGCGGGAGCTTCGCAGATACGCAGTATTTT.

The chain has TRBV24-1 and TRBJ2-3; 8 bases align to TRBD1. Germline V gene lookup returns CDR1 KGHDR and CDR2 SFDVKD. The CDR3 length is 16 residues. With V trimmed by 7 bases and J by 0 bases, 8 bases remained unmatched. CDR3 amino acids: CATRPGTGQSTDTQYF. Here the CDR3 DNA reads TGTGCCACCAGACCCGGGACAGGACAGAGCACAGATACGCAGTATTTT.

This clonotype was seen a handful of times. The chain joins TRBV3-1 to TRBJ2-1; 7 bases align to TRBD1. In germline, CDR1 is LGHDT, CDR2 YNNKEL (reference sequence). This CDR3 spans 15 amino acids. Germline trimming cut 0 bases from V and 6 bases from J; bases unmatched to any gene: 5. This chain's CDR3 is CASSQDWDRRNEQFF. CDR3 nucleotides: TGTGCCAGCAGCCAAGACTGGGACAGACGCAATGAGCAGTTCTTC.

The chain carries TRBV15 and TRBJ1-1, with a possible D match to TRBD1 (5 bases). Germline V lookup: CDR1 LNHNV, CDR2 YYDKDF (reference sequence). The V end lost 0 bases, the J end lost 0 bases, and 8 bases lay between the germline ends. There are 15 residues in the CDR3. The CDR3 reads CATSREGDLNTEAFF. The DNA of the CDR3 is TGTGCCACCAGCAGAGAGGGGGATTTGAACACTGAAGCTTTCTTT. Full variable domain (outside the CDR3, taken from reference TRBV15 and TRBJ1-1): DAMVIQNPRYQVTQFGKPVTLSCSQTLNHNVMYWYQQKSSQAPKLLFHYYDKDFNNEADTPDNFQSRRPNTSFCFLDIRSPGLGDTAMYLCATSREGDLNTEAFFGQGTRLTVV.

The genes are TRBV12-3 or TRBV12-4 and TRBJ2-7; no clear D. The CDR3 is made up of 13 amino acids. With 2 bases removed from V and 3 bases from J, the gap between germline ends came to 8 bases. This CDR3 is CASSLNSYYEQYF. The CDR3 bases are TGTGCCAGCAGTTTAAACAGCTACTACGAGCAGTACTTC.

This clonotype has at least ten counts. The chain recombines TRBV12-3 or TRBV12-4 with TRBJ2-1; perhaps TRBD2 as D (6 bases). CDR3 length: 15 amino acids. Trimming took 7 bases from V and 0 from J, leaving 13 bases between them. The CDR3 DNA reads as TGTGCCAGCAAAAATAGCGGTAGCTCCTACAATGAGCAGTTCTTC. Translating gives CASKNSGSSYNEQFF.

This clonotype appeared many times. The gene calls are TRBV5-1 and TRBJ2-3; possible D gene TRBD2, 6 bases. The CDR3 contains 14 residues. Trimming took off 4 bases at V and 0 bases at J, with 9 bases between the two ends. Per the germline V gene, CDR1 is SGHRS and CDR2 is YFSETQ. CDR3 nucleotide sequence: TGCGCCAGCAGCCGCGGGGTTAGCACAGATACGCAGTATTTT. This gives the protein CASSRGVSTDTQYF.